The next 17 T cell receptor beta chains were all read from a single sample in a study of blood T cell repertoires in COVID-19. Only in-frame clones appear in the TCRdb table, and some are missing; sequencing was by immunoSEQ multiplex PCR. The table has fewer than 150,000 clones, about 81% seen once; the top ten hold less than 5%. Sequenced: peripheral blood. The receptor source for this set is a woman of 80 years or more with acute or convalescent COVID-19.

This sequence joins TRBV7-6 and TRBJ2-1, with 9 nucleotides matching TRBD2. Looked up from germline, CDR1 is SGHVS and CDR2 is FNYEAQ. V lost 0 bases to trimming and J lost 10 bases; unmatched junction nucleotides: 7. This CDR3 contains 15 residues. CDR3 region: CASSLALAGGREQFF. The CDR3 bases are TGTGCCAGCAGCTTAGCGTTGGCGGGAGGGCGAGAGCAGTTCTTC. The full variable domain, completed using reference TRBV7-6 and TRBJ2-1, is GAGVSQSPRYKVTKRGQDVALRCDPISGHVSLYWYRQALGQGPEFLTYFNYEAQQDKSGLPNDRFSAERPEGSISTLTIQRTEQRDSAMYRCASSLALAGGREQFFGPGTRLTVL.

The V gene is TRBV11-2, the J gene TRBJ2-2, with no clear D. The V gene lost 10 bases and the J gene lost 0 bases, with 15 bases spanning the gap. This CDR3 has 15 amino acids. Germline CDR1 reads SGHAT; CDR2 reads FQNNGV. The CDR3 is CATSLVQANTGELFF. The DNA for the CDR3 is TGTGCCACCTCGTTAGTCCAGGCGAACACCGGGGAGCTGTTTTTT.

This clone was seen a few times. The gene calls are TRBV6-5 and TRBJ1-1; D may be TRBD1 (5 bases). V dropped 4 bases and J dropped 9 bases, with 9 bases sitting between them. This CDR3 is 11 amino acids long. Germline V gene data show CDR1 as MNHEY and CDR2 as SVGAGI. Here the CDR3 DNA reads TGTGCCAGCAGTTCCGGGGGACAAGCTTTCTTT. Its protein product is CASSSGGQAFF.

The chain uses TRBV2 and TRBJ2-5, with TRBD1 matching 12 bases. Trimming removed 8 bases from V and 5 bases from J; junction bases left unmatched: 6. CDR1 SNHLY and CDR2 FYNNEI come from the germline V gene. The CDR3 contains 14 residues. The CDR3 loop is CASGDRGRGETQYF. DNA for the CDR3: TGTGCCAGCGGGGACAGGGGGCGCGGGGAGACCCAGTACTTC.

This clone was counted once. CDR3 sequence (DNA): TGTGCCCCCGATGAGCAGTTCTTC. Protein: CAPDEQFF. The chain uses TRBV12-1 and TRBJ2-1; TRBD2 is taken as the D call from the table, unchecked against the DNA. TRBV12-1 is recorded as a pseudogene. There are 8 residues in the CDR3.

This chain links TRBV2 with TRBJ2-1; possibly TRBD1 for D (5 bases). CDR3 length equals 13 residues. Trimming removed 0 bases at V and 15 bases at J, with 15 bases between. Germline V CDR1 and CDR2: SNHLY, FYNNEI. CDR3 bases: TGTGCCAGCAGTGAAGCCAGGGCAGGAATCCGGTTCTTC. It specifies CASSEARAGIRFF.

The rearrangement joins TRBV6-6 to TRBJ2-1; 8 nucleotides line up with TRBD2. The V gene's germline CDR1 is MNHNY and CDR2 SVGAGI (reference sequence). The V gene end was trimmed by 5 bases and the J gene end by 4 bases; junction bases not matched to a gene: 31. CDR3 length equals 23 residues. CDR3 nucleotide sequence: TGTGCCAGCAGTCACCCGGGACCCATGGCAGCCAATATAGCGGGACCTATTTACAATGAGCAGTTCTTC. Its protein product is CASSHPGPMAANIAGPIYNEQFF.

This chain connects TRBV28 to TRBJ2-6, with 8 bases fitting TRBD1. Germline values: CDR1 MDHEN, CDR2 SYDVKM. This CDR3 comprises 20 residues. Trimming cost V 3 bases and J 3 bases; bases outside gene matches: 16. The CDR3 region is CASSFIGAGTGVYGANVLTF. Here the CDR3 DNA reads TGTGCCAGCAGTTTTATCGGGGCCGGGACAGGAGTTTATGGGGCCAACGTCCTGACTTTC.

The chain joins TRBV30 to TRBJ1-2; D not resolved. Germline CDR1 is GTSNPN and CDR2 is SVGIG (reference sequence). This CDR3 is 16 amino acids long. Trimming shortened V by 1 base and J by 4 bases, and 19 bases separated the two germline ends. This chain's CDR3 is CAWSGNQAPRGYGYTF. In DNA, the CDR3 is TGTGCCTGGAGTGGAAATCAGGCCCCCCGGGGCTATGGCTACACCTTC.

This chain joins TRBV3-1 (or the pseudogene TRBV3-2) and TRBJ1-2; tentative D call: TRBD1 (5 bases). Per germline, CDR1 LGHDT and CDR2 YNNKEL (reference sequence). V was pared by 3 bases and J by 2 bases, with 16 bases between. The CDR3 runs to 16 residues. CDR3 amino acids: CASSHGFGGGNYGYTF. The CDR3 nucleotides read TGTGCCAGCAGCCACGGTTTCGGGGGAGGGAACTATGGCTACACCTTC.

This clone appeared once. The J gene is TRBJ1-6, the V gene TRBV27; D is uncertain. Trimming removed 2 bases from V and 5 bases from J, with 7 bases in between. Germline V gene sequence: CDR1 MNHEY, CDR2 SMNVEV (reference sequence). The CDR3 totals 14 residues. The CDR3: CASSLTGDNSPLHF. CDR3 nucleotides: TGTGCCAGCAGTTTAACGGGAGATAATTCACCCCTCCACTTT.

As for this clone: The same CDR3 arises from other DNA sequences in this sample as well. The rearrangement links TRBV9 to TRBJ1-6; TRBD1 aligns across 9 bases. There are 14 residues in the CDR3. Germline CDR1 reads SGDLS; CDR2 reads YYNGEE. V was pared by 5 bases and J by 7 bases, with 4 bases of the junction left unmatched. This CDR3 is CASRGDRANSPLHF. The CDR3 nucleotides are TGTGCCAGCAGGGGGGACAGGGCAAATTCACCCCTCCACTTT.

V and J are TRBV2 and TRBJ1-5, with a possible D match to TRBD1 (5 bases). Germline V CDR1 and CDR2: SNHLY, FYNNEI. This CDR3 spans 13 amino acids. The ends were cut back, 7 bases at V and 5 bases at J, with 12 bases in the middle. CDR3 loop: CASTGQGYQPQHF. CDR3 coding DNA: TGTGCCAGCACAGGGCAGGGATATCAGCCCCAGCATTTT.

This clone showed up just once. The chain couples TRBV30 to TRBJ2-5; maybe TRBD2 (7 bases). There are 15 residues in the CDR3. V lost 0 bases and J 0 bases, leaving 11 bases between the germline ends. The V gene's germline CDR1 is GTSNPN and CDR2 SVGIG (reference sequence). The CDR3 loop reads CAWSVGGGYQETQYF. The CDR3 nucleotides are TGTGCCTGGAGTGTAGGGGGGGGCTACCAAGAGACCCAGTACTTC.

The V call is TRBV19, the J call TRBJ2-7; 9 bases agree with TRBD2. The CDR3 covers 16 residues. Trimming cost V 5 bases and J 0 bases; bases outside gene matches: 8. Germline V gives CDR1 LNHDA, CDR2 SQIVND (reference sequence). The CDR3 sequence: CASSSGGRDTSYEQYF. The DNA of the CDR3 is TGTGCCAGTAGTTCAGGCGGGAGGGACACCTCCTACGAGCAGTACTTC.

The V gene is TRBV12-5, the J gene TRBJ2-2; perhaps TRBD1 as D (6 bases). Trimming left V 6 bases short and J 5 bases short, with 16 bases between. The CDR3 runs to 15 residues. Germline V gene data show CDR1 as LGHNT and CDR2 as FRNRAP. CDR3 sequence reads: CASGLGPQGTGELFF. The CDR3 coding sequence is TGTGCTAGTGGCCTTGGCCCCCAGGGGACCGGGGAGCTGTTTTTT.

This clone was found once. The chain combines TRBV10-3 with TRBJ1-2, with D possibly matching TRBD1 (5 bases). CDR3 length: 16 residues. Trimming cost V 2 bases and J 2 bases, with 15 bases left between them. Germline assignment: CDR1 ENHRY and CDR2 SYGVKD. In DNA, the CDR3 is TGTGCCATCAGTGAGCATTGGACGGAGGGGAACTATGGCTACACCTTC. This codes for CAISEHWTEGNYGYTF.